A selection of T cell receptor beta chains follows, all from one sample in a study of post-analysis software for immune sequencing data. TCRdb passed the PCR reads through MiXCR, listing each CDR3 protein once. The sample comprises about 820,000 distinct CDR3 sequences, about 57% of which are singletons, and approximately 4.5% rests with the top ten. Material: blood. These receptors all come from a girl aged 5-17 years with multiple sclerosis. Each CDR3 is given with its conserved first and last residue. Fields, in order: V gene, J gene, clone size, D gene, CDR3 protein, CDR3 DNA. D genes are given only for firm matches. The listing skips clone size in some rows; elsewhere it reads once, few, many or a size class.

V: TRBV29-1
J: TRBJ2-6
size: few
D: -
CDR3: CSAWDPAPSGANVLTF
DNA: TGCAGCGCCTGGGATCCGGCTCCCTCTGGGGCCAACGTCCTGACTTTC

V: TRBV3-1
J: TRBJ2-1
size: few
D: -
CDR3: CASSLDPATRYNEQFF
DNA: TGTGCCAGCAGCCTGGACCCGGCGACCAGGTACAATGAGCAGTTCTTC

V: TRBV5-8
J: TRBJ2-3
size: once
D: -
CDR3: CASSLVSAHRDTQYF
DNA: TGTGCCAGCAGCTTGGTATCGGCTCACAGGGATACGCAGTATTTT

V: TRBV11-3
J: TRBJ2-5
size: -
D: -
CDR3: CASSLDTWGAQYF
DNA: TGTGCCAGCAGCTTGGACACCTGGGGGGCCCAGTACTTC

V: TRBV4-2
J: TRBJ2-1
size: -
D: TRBD2
CDR3: CASSQGGLAGRGEQFF
DNA: TGTGCCAGCAGCCAAGGGGGACTAGCGGGTCGGGGTGAGCAGTTCTTC

V: TRBV7-9
J: TRBJ2-7
size: -
D: TRBD1
CDR3: CASTKRGLGEQYF
DNA: TGTGCCAGCACTAAGAGGGGGCTGGGCGAGCAGTACTTC

V: TRBV7-9
J: TRBJ2-5
size: -
D: -
CDR3: CASSWDIQATQYF
DNA: TGTGCCAGCAGCTGGGACATCCAAGCGACCCAGTACTTC

V: TRBV6-6
J: TRBJ2-7
size: -
D: -
CDR3: CASSSGGTVSYEQYF
DNA: TGTGCCAGCAGCTCCGGAGGGACAGTCTCCTACGAGCAGTACTTC

V: TRBV29-1
J: TRBJ2-5
size: -
D: TRBD2
CDR3: CSVAGGLAWETQYF
DNA: TGCAGCGTTGCGGGAGGGTTGGCGTGGGAGACCCAGTACTTC

V: TRBV20-1
J: TRBJ2-7
size: -
D: -
CDR3: CSAIALENEQYF
DNA: TGCAGTGCCATAGCGCTGGAAAACGAGCAGTACTTC

V: TRBV6-5
J: TRBJ2-1
size: few
D: -
CDR3: CASTGPYYNEQFF
DNA: TGTGCCAGTACAGGACCCTACTACAATGAGCAGTTCTTC

V: TRBV5-6
J: TRBJ2-5
size: -
D: TRBD2
CDR3: CASSLAGLEETQYF
DNA: TGTGCCAGCAGCTTGGCGGGACTAGAAGAGACCCAGTACTTC

V: TRBV20-1
J: TRBJ2-4
size: few
D: -
CDR3: CSAARGGKNIQYF
DNA: TGCAGTGCGGCTCGGGGAGGCAAAAACATTCAGTACTTC